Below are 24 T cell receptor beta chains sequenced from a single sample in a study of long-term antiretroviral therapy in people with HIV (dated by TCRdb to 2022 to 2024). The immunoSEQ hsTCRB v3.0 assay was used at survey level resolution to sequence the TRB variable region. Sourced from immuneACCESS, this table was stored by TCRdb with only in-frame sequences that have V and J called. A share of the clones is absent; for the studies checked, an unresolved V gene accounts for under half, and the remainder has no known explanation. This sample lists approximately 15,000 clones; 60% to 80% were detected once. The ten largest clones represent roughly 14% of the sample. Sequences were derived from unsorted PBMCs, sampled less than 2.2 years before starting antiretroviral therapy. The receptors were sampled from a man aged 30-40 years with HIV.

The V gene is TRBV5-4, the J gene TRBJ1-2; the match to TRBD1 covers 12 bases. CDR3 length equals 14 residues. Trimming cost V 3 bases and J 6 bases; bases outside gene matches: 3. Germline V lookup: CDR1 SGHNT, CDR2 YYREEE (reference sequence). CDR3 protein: CASSSGQGADGYTF. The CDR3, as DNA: TGTGCCAGCAGCTCGGGACAGGGGGCGGATGGCTACACCTTC.

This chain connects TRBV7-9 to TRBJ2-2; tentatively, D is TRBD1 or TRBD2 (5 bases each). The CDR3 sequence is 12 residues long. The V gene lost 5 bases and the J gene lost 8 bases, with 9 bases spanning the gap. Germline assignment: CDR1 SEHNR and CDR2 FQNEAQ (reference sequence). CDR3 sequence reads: CASSRDAGELFF. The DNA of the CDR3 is TGTGCCAGCAGCCGGGACGCAGGGGAGCTGTTTTTT.

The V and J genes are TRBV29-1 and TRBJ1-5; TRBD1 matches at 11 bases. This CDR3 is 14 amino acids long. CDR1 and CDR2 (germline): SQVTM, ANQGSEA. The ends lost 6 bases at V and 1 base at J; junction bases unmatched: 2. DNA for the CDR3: TGCAGCGTCGGGACAGGGGGAAGCAATCAGCCCCAGCATTTT. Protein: CSVGTGGSNQPQHF.

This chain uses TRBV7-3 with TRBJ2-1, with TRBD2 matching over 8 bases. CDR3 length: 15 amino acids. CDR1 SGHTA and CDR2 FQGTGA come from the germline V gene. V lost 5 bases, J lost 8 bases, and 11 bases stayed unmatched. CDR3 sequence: CASSLRGLVPDEQFF. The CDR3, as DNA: TGTGCCAGCAGCCTCAGGGGACTAGTACCGGATGAGCAGTTCTTC.

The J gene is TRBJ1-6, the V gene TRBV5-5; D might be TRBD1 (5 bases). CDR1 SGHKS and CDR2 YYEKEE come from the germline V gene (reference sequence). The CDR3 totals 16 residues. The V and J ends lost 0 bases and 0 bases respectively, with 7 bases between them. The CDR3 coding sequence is TGTGCCAGCAGCTTGGAGGGACGCTCCTATAATTCACCCCTCCACTTT. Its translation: CASSLEGRSYNSPLHF.

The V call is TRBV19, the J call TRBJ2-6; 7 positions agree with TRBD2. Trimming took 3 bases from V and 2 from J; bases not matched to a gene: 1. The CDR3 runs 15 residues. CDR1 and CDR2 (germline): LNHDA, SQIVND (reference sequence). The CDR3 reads CASSIRGAGANVLTF. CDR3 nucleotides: TGTGCCAGTAGTATTCGGGGGGCTGGGGCCAACGTCCTGACTTTC. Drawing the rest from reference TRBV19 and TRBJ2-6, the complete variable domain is DGGITQSPKYLFRKEGQNVTLSCEQNLNHDAMYWYRQDPGQGLRLIYYSQIVNDFQKGDIAEGYSVSREKKESFPLTVTSAQKNPTAFYLCASSIRGAGANVLTFGAGSRLTVL.

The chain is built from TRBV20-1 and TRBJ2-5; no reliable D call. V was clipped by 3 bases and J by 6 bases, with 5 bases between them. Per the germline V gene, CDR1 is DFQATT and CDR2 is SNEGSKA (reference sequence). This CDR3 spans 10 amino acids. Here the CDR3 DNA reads TGCAGTGCTAGCGATCAGACCCAGTACTTC. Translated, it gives CSASDQTQYF.

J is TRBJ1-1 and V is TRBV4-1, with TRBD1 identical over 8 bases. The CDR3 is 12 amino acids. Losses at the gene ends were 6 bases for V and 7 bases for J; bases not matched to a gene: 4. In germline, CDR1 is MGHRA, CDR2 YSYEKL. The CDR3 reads CASREGQGEAFF. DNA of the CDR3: TGCGCCAGCAGGGAAGGACAGGGTGAAGCTTTCTTT.

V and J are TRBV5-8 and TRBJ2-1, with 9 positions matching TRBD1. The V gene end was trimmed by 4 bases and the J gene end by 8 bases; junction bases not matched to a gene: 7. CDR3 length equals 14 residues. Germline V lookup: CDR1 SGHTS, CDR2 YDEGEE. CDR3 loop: CASSLRDRAYEQFF. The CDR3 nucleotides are TGTGCCAGCAGCCTCCGGGACAGGGCATATGAGCAGTTCTTC.

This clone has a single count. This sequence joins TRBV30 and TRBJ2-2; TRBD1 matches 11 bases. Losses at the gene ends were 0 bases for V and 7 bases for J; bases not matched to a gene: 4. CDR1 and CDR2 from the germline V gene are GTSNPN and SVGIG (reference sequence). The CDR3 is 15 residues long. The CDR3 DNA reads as TGTGCCTGGAGTGTTTGGGGACAGGGGGTCGGGGAGCTGTTTTTT. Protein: CAWSVWGQGVGELFF.

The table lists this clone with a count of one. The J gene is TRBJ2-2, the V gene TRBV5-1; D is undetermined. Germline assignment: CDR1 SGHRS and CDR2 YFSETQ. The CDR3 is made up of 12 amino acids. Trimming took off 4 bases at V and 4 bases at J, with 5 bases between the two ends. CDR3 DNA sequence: TGCGCCAGCAGCACCCGCACCGGGGAGCTGTTTTTT. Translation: CASSTRTGELFF.

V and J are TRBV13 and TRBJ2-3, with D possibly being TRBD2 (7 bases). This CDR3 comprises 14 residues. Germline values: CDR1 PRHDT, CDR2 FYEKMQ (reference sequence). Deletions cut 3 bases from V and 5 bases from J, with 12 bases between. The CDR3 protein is CASSLGGAEDTQYF. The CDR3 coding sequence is TGTGCCAGCAGCTTGGGGGGGGCGGAAGATACGCAGTATTTT.

The CDR3 sequence is CASQVNDNEQFF. The DNA for the CDR3 is TGTGCCAGCCAAGTAAACGACAATGAGCAGTTCTTC. The chain carries TRBV7-6 and TRBJ2-1; no reliable D call. Deletions cut 8 bases from V and 5 bases from J, with 10 bases between. The CDR3 has 12 amino acids. In germline, CDR1 is SGHVS, CDR2 FNYEAQ. Filled out from reference TRBV7-6 and TRBJ2-1, the complete variable domain reads GAGVSQSPRYKVTKRGQDVALRCDPISGHVSLYWYRQALGQGPEFLTYFNYEAQQDKSGLPNDRFSAERPEGSISTLTIQRTEQRDSAMYRCASQVNDNEQFFGPGTRLTVL.

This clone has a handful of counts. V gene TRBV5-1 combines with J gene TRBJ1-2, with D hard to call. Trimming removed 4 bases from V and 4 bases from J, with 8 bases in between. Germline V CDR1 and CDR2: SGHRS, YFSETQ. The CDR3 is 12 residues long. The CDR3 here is CASSRDSYGYTF. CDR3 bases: TGCGCCAGCAGCCGGGATAGCTATGGCTACACCTTC.

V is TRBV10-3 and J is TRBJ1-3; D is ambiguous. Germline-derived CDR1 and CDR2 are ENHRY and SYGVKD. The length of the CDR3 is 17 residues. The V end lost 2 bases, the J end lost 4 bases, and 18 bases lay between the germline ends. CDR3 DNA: TGTGCCATCAGTGAGAGTAGGACGGTGCAAGGCGGAAACACCATATATTTT. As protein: CAISESRTVQGGNTIYF.

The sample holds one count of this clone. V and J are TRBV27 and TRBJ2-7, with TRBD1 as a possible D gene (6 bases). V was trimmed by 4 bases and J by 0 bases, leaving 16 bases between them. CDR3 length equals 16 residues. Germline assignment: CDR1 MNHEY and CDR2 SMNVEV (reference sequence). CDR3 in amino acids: CASSSPHREISYEQYF. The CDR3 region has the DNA TGTGCCAGCAGTTCACCCCACAGGGAAATCTCCTACGAGCAGTACTTC.

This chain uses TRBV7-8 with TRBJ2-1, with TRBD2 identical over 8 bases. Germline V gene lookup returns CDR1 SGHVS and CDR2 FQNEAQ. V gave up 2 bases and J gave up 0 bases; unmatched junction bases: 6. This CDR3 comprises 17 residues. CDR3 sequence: CASSLNGGGSSYNEQFF. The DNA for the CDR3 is TGTGCCAGCAGCTTAAACGGGGGGGGGAGCTCCTACAATGAGCAGTTCTTC.

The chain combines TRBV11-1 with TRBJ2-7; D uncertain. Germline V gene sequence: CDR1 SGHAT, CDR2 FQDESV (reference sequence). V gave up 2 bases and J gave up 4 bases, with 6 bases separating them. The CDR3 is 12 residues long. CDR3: CASSLPMYEQYF. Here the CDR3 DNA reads TGTGCCAGCAGCTTACCGATGTACGAGCAGTACTTC.

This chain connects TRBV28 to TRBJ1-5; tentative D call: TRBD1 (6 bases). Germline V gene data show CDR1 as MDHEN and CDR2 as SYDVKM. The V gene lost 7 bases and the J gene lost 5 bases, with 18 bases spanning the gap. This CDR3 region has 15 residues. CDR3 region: CASTIHGQLDQPQHF. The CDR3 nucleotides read TGTGCCAGCACCATCCACGGACAGCTAGATCAGCCCCAGCATTTT.

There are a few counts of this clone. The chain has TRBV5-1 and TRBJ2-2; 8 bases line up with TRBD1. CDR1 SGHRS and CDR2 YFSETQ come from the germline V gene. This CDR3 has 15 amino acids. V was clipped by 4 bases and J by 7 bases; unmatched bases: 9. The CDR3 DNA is TGCGCCAGCAGCGTCCAGGGGGCGCGAAGCGGGGAGCTGTTTTTT. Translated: CASSVQGARSGELFF.

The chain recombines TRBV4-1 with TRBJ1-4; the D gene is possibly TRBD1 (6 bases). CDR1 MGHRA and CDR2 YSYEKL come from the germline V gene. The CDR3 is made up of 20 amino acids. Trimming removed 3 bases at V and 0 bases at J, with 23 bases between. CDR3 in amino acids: CASSHRTPRIEGATNEKLFF. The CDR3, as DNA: TGCGCCAGCAGCCACCGAACCCCGAGGATAGAGGGGGCAACTAATGAAAAACTGTTTTTT.

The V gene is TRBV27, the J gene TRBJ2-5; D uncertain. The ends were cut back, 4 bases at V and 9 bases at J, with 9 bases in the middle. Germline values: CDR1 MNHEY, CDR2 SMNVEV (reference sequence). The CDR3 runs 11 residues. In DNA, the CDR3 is TGTGCCAGCAGTTCCAACCGGGCCCAGTACTTC. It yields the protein CASSSNRAQYF.

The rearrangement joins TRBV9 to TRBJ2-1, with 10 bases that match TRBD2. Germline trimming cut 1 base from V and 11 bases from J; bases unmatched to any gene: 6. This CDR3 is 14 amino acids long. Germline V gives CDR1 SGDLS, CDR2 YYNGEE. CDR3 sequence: CASSVRLAGEKQFF. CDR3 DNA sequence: TGTGCCAGCAGCGTACGCCTAGCGGGGGAAAAGCAGTTCTTC.

For the CDR3, the DNA is TGTGCCAGCAGCTCTAGCGGGGGGGCGTCCAAAAACATTCAGTACTTC. It encodes CASSSSGGASKNIQYF. The genes are TRBV9 and TRBJ2-4; TRBD2 matches at 12 bases. V dropped 4 bases and J dropped 2; count of bases not matched to a gene: 4. This CDR3 contains 16 residues. Germline values: CDR1 SGDLS, CDR2 YYNGEE.